The 22 T cell receptor beta chains below all came from one sample that was sequenced in a study of cytomegalovirus exposure and HLA in healthy donors. 60 Vbeta and 13 Jbeta primers were used in PCR. The repertoire was sequenced with immunoSEQ multiplex PCR; TCRdb's copy has only in-frame clones and lacks some. The sample contains about 150,000 clones, about 74% of which appear only once. The sample consisted of PBMCs. The source is a woman between 35 and 50 years old in good health and CMV-seronegative.

This clone occurred a few times. V gene TRBV29-1 combines with J gene TRBJ1-5; possible D gene TRBD1, 6 bases. V shed 6 bases and J shed 5 bases, with 20 bases lying between them. Germline V gene lookup returns CDR1 SQVTM and CDR2 ANQGSEA. The CDR3 runs 15 residues. In nucleotides, the CDR3 is TGCAGCGTCGCCACGGGGGGCGGCAGCGATCAGCCCCAGCATTTT. It encodes CSVATGGGSDQPQHF.

This clone was observed a few times. This rearrangement joins TRBV5-1 to TRBJ1-1; tentatively, D is TRBD1 (5 bases). The CDR3 totals 15 residues. Deletions cut 4 bases from V and 1 base from J, with 14 bases between. Per germline, CDR1 SGHRS and CDR2 YFSETQ. CDR3 nucleotide sequence: TGCGCCAGCAGCCCGAGCGGGACCGAGAACACTGAAGCTTTCTTT. It encodes CASSPSGTENTEAFF. Full variable domain (remainder filled in from reference TRBV5-1 and TRBJ1-1): KAGVTQTPRYLIKTRGQQVTLSCSPISGHRSVSWYQQTPGQGLQFLFEYFSETQRNKGNFPGRFSGRQFSNSRSEMNVSTLELGDSALYLCASSPSGTENTEAFFGQGTRLTVV.

This clone showed up just a few times. The rearrangement joins TRBV4-1 to TRBJ1-5; 9 bases fit TRBD1. Looked up from germline, CDR1 is MGHRA and CDR2 is YSYEKL. The CDR3 spans 15 residues. V was clipped by 4 bases and J by 5 bases; unmatched bases: 6. Here the CDR3 DNA reads TGCGCCAGCAGCCGAACAGGGGGCGCGGATCAGCCCCAGCATTTT. Translating gives CASSRTGGADQPQHF.

A few counts support this clone. The chain uses TRBV4-1 and TRBJ2-1, with D unresolved. Germline assignment: CDR1 MGHRA and CDR2 YSYEKL. Trimming removed 1 base from V and 0 bases from J, with 10 bases in between. The CDR3 consists of 16 residues. Here the CDR3 DNA reads TGCGCCAGCAGCCAAGTTCCCGGGTCCTCCTACAATGAGCAGTTCTTC. Amino acids: CASSQVPGSSYNEQFF.

The chain uses TRBV5-4 and TRBJ1-1; D perhaps matches TRBD1 (5 bases). Germline values: CDR1 SGHNT, CDR2 YYREEE (reference sequence). Trimming stripped 5 bases from V and 3 bases from J, with 11 bases between. The CDR3 length is 13 residues. The CDR3 sequence is CASRFDSYTEAFF. CDR3 coding DNA: TGTGCCAGCAGGTTCGACAGCTACACTGAAGCTTTCTTT.

The V call is TRBV5-1, the J call TRBJ1-4; D may be TRBD1 (5 bases). The V end was cut by 4 bases, the J end by 11 bases, with 18 bases between. Germline-derived CDR1 and CDR2 are SGHRS and YFSETQ. This CDR3 has 14 amino acids. The CDR3 DNA reads as TGCGCCAGCAGCCCGGCGGGGGTACGAGAGAAACTGTTTTTT. It yields the protein CASSPAGVREKLFF.

The chain carries TRBV2 and TRBJ1-3, with TRBD1 as a possible D gene (6 bases). The germline V gene encodes CDR1 SNHLY and CDR2 FYNNEI. The CDR3 loop spans 15 amino acids. V gave up 5 bases and J gave up 0 bases, with 11 bases separating them. DNA for the CDR3: TGTGCCAGCAGTCAGGACAGTAACTCTGGAAACACCATATATTTT. Protein: CASSQDSNSGNTIYF.

This clone has only one observation. The chain uses TRBV11-3 and TRBJ2-3; tentative D call: TRBD1 (6 bases). Trimming stripped 8 bases from V and 3 bases from J, with 9 bases between. Germline V gene lookup returns CDR1 SGHNT and CDR2 YENEEA. The CDR3 is 12 amino acids. The CDR3 DNA reads as TGTGCCAGCGAGGACAGAACAGATACGCAGTATTTT. Protein: CASEDRTDTQYF.

V and J are TRBV4-1 and TRBJ2-1; TRBD1 matches at 7 bases. CDR1 is MGHRA and CDR2 is YSYEKL in the germline V gene. This CDR3 has 13 residues. The junction had 2 bases not matched to a gene; V was cut back by 1 base and J by 8 bases. CDR3 sequence reads: CASSQAGGDEQFF. Here the CDR3 DNA reads TGCGCCAGCAGCCAAGCAGGGGGTGATGAGCAGTTCTTC.

In this sample, this clone turned up once. The chain links TRBV28 to TRBJ2-7; TRBD1 agrees at 9 bases. Per the germline V gene, CDR1 is MDHEN and CDR2 is SYDVKM. With 2 bases clipped from V and 1 base from J, the junction kept 6 bases outside the gene matches. This CDR3 is 16 amino acids long. The CDR3 DNA reads TGTGCCAGCAGTTTAGGAGGGACAGGGTCATCCTACGAGCAGTACTTC. It is translated as CASSLGGTGSSYEQYF.

This chain uses TRBV5-5 with TRBJ2-7; 9 bases fit TRBD1. The V gene end was trimmed by 3 bases and the J gene end by 3 bases; junction bases not matched to a gene: 7. This CDR3 is built from 15 residues. The germline V gene has CDR1 SGHKS and CDR2 YYEKEE (reference sequence). CDR3 DNA sequence: TGTGCCAGCAGCTCAGGGACAGGGATAGACTACGAGCAGTACTTC. Protein sequence: CASSSGTGIDYEQYF.

The CDR3 protein is CASRLSRAEAFF. The CDR3 bases are TGTGCCAGCAGACTGTCTAGAGCTGAAGCTTTCTTT. The J gene is TRBJ1-1, the V gene TRBV28; D unclear. Germline assignment: CDR1 MDHEN and CDR2 SYDVKM. The CDR3 runs 12 residues. V was clipped by 6 bases and J by 6 bases, with 11 bases between them. The whole variable domain, filled in from reference TRBV28 and TRBJ1-1, reads DVKVTQSSRYLVKRTGEKVFLECVQDMDHENMFWYRQDPGLGLRLIYFSYDVKMKEKGDIPEGYSVSREKKERFSLILESASTNQTSMYLCASRLSRAEAFFGQGTRLTVV.

The J gene is TRBJ2-7, the V gene TRBV11-3; 9 nucleotides match TRBD1. J was trimmed by 5 bases and V by 4 bases; bases with no gene match: 9. The CDR3 has 15 residues. Germline V lookup: CDR1 SGHNT, CDR2 YENEEA. The CDR3 DNA reads TGTGCCAGCAGCTCAGGACAGGGGCGGGTCGACGAGCAGTACTTC. Its protein is CASSSGQGRVDEQYF. Together with reference TRBV11-3 and TRBJ2-7, the CDR3 gives the full variable domain: EAGVVQSPRYKIIEKKQPVAFWCNPISGHNTLYWYLQNLGQGPELLIRYENEEAVDDSQLPKDRFSAERLKGVDSTLKIQPAELGDSAVYLCASSSGQGRVDEQYFGPGTRLTVT.

The chain combines TRBV5-1 with TRBJ2-1, with TRBD2 identical over 7 bases. J was trimmed by 5 bases and V by 0 bases; bases with no gene match: 17. Germline lookup yields CDR1 SGHRS and CDR2 YFSETQ. This CDR3 has 19 residues. CDR3 nucleotides: TGCGCCAGCAGCTTGGCCGGAAGGGCTGCGGGAGTGTCTCACAATGAGCAGTTCTTC. Amino acids: CASSLAGRAAGVSHNEQFF.

The chain is built from TRBV29-1 and TRBJ2-7; 7 nucleotides line up with TRBD1. This CDR3 contains 13 residues. CDR1 and CDR2 (germline): SQVTM, ANQGSEA. The trim removed 5 bases at V and 0 bases at J, leaving 4 bases unmatched. The CDR3 DNA reads TGCAGCGTTAAGACAGGGCACTCCTACGAGCAGTACTTC. Protein sequence: CSVKTGHSYEQYF.

The V call is TRBV27, the J call TRBJ1-4; a weak D match, TRBD1 (5 bases). The CDR3 contains 13 residues. V was trimmed by 7 bases and J by 3 bases, leaving 9 bases between them. Germline CDR1 MNHEY, CDR2 SMNVEV (reference sequence). CDR3 in amino acids: CASTTGPNEKLFF. CDR3 DNA: TGTGCCAGCACCACAGGACCTAATGAAAAACTGTTTTTT. The full variable domain, in which reference TRBV27 and TRBJ1-4 provide the parts outside the CDR3, is EAQVTQNPRYLITVTGKKLTVTCSQNMNHEYMSWYRQDPGLGLRQIYYSMNVEVTDKGDVPEGYKVSRKEKRNFPLILESPSPNQTSLYFCASTTGPNEKLFFGSGTQLSVL.

The chain couples TRBV4-2 to TRBJ1-2; 7 nucleotides agree with TRBD1. Germline CDR1 and CDR2: LGHNA and YNFKEQ. With 0 bases clipped from V and 5 bases from J, the junction kept 9 bases outside the gene matches. The CDR3 extends over 16 amino acids. CDR3 DNA: TGTGCCAGCAGCCAAGAGAGACAGGGACTAGAATATGGCTACACCTTC. Translated, it gives CASSQERQGLEYGYTF.

The chain is built from TRBV27 and TRBJ1-5; possibly TRBD1 for D (6 bases). Deletions cut 6 bases from V and 5 bases from J, with 11 bases between. Germline CDR1 reads MNHEY; CDR2 reads SMNVEV (reference sequence). CDR3 length equals 13 residues. The CDR3 spells CASSQGSHQPQHF. The CDR3, as DNA: TGTGCCAGCAGCCAGGGGTCCCATCAGCCCCAGCATTTT.

The genes are TRBV9 and TRBJ1-3; no definite D call. Trimming left V 0 bases short and J 0 bases short, with 13 bases between. The V gene's germline CDR1 is SGDLS and CDR2 YYNGEE. The CDR3 covers 17 residues. CDR3 bases: TGTGCCAGCAGCGTAGGTGGCAGTAGGAGCTCTGGAAACACCATATATTTT. Translating gives CASSVGGSRSSGNTIYF.

V gene TRBV29-1 combines with J gene TRBJ1-2; perhaps TRBD1 as D (6 bases). The CDR3 is made up of 12 amino acids. Per germline, CDR1 SQVTM and CDR2 ANQGSEA. V shed 7 bases and J shed 4 bases, with 13 bases lying between them. CDR3 sequence: CSAGGGLYGYTF. DNA of the CDR3: TGCAGCGCTGGGGGGGGGCTCTATGGCTACACCTTC.

The genes are TRBV11-3 and TRBJ2-1; D is uncertain. The germline gives CDR1 SGHNT, CDR2 YENEEA. The CDR3 spans 16 residues. V lost 3 bases and J lost 0, with 12 bases in between. The CDR3 region is CASSFFVLGSYNEQFF. In nucleotides, the CDR3 is TGTGCCAGCAGCTTTTTCGTCCTAGGCTCCTACAATGAGCAGTTCTTC.

This chain connects TRBV28 to TRBJ2-7; D remains unclear. Trimming stripped 5 bases from V and 0 bases from J, with 23 bases between. Germline CDR1 reads MDHEN; CDR2 reads SYDVKM. This CDR3 spans 18 amino acids. The CDR3 sequence is CASSPAGLEPLVSYEQYF. The DNA of the CDR3 is TGTGCCAGCAGTCCCGCCGGCTTGGAGCCATTAGTCTCCTACGAGCAGTACTTC.